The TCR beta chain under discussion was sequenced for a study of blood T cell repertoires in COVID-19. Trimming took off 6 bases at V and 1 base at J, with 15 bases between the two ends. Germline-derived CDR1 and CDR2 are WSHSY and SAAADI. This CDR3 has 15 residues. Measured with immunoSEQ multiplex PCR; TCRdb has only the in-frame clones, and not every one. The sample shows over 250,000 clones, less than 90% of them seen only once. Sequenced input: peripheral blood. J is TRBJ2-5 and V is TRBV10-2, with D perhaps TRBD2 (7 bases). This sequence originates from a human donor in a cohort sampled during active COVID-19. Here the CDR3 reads CASRLKGGSQETQYF. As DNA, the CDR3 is TGCGCCAGCAGACTAAAGGGGGGGAGCCAAGAGACCCAGTACTTC.